This entry features one T cell receptor (beta chain) sequence. The CDR3 covers 18 residues. Germline-derived CDR1 and CDR2 are MNHEY and SMNVEV (reference sequence). Trimming cost V 1 base and J 0 bases, with 16 bases left between them. Measured with immunoSEQ multiplex PCR; TCRdb has only the in-frame clones, and not every one. The sample yields tens of thousands of clones, 90% to 95% seen once. These data come from a study of technical replicates of blood from a few donors. The chain recombines TRBV27 with TRBJ2-1; D is uncertain. Material: T cells isolated from PBMCs. The clonotype comes from a human donor in good health. Some clones in this sample may be carry-over from other donors' samples. This CDR3 reads CASSLWYEVPSSYNEQFF. CDR3 nucleotides: TGTGCCAGCAGTTTATGGTACGAGGTCCCGAGCTCCTACAATGAGCAGTTCTTC.